The sequence of this T cell receptor (beta chain) was determined in a study of TIL therapy for anti-PD-1-resistant metastatic lung cancer. The time point was: pre-treatment sample, taken before nivolumab and TIL therapy. The V gene's germline CDR1 is SGHRS and CDR2 YFSETQ. The CDR3 runs 17 residues. The ends were cut back, 4 bases at V and 0 bases at J, with 14 bases in the middle. The immunoSEQ assay was v3. Sequencing used immunoSEQ multiplex PCR; TCRdb keeps in-frame clones, though not all of them. The top ten hold more than 6.5% of the sample, which has tens of thousands of clones, 78% seen once. This chain connects TRBV5-1 to TRBJ2-6, with D possibly TRBD2 on 7 matching bases. The input for sequencing was blood, taken at baseline. The clonotype originates from a person aged 25-80 years with non-small cell lung cancer. The CDR3 DNA is TGCGCCAGCAGCCTCAGGGGAGGGGACTCTGGGGCCAACGTCCTGACTTTC. Translating gives CASSLRGGDSGANVLTF.